This T cell receptor (beta chain) stems from a study of T cells in Graves' hyperthyroidism and ophthalmopathy. Study context: The blood sample was taken at first diagnosis, before treatment began. Points from the study as a whole: In simple terms, a model built on 13 V-J features told ophthalmopathy apart from stable hyperthyroidism.

This clonotype was observed many times. Its specificity is not known. Across 18 months, stable Graves' hyperthyroidism was marked by no progression to ophthalmopathy. Using RNA transcripts as the source, TCR beta CDR3 regions were amplified. First-round RT-PCR of the TCR CDR3 relied on the HTBI primer set. TCRdb re-derived calls from the multiplex PCR reads in MiXCR, one entry per CDR3 protein. The table includes about 400,000 distinct CDR3 sequences, approximately 15% detected once. Germline V gene lookup returns CDR1 ENHRY and CDR2 SYGVKD. The CDR3 extends over 14 amino acids. Losses at the gene ends were 4 bases for V and 4 bases for J; bases not matched to a gene: 4.

This clonotype was obtained from a woman aged 18 to 35 with Graves' hyperthyroidism. Sequencing was done on a sample of blood. This chain connects TRBV10-3 to TRBJ2-7, with 10 bases identical to TRBD1. The DNA for the CDR3 is TGTGCCATCAGTGCCGGACAGGGGGTTTACGAGCAGTACTTC. This gives the protein CAISAGQGVYEQYF.